These T cell receptor beta chains were read from a single sample in a study of graft-versus-host responses after intestinal transplantation. What these receptors recognize is not known. Using immunoSEQ multiplex PCR, the repertoire was profiled, and TCRdb retains in-frame clones only, with some absent. The table shows roughly 90,000 clones, with about 89% occurring only once. Sequencing used unstimulated CD8+ T cells sorted from spleen or lymph node cells, obtained before intestinal transplant. These TCRs come from a human donor who received an intestinal transplant. CDR3s include the opening cysteine and the closing phenylalanine or tryptophan. Expanded clones get a size class; other rows say once, few or many, or leave the size out.

>TRBV9|few
CASSREGSYEQYF
>TRBV2|-
CASGARGLSGNTIYF
>TRBV12-5|-
CASGLTGSLWNEQYF
>TRBV18|few
CASQGGYNEQFF
>TRBV7-9|-
CASSLNPGELFF
>TRBV25-1|-
CASSELGDNTDGYTF
>TRBV4-1|-
CASSTENYGYTF
>TRBV6-1|-
CASKLGPIYEQYF
>TRBV14|-
CASSQDLNEQFF
>TRBV4-1|-
CASSQDEVNTGELFF
>TRBV11-2|-
CASSLGQGDYEQYF
>TRBV5-6|-
CASTMRSNPWGLFF
>TRBV7-9|-
CASSLTVNYGYTF
>TRBV5-5|few
CASSLWQEANTEAFF
>TRBV5-1|-
CASNLQGAEQYF
>TRBV4-1|-
CASSQVGKAYEQYF
>TRBV30|-
CAWTRGSSYEQYF
>TRBV29-1|once
CSVERAGANTEAFF
>TRBV4-1|-
CASSQAAGEQYF
>TRBV11-2|-
CASSLDPGGIWSGELFF
>TRBV6-1|-
CASSTGLRNEQFF
>TRBV2|-
CASRLDGDNEQFF
>TRBV19|-
CASSMAKIGEETQYF
>TRBV7-3|once
CASSQRPDTDTQYF
>TRBV19|-
CASSSSDRGSYEKLFF
>TRBV12-5|-
CASGEIRVGYTF
>TRBV28|-
CASSNINRDEKLFF
>TRBV21-1|medium-sized
CASSKAGYNSPLHF
>TRBV5-5|-
CASSFRDEQYF
>TRBV2|-
CASSTLAGGPNRADTQYF
>TRBV27|-
CASSLLAANTEAFF
>TRBV28|-
CASSFAGGEKLFF
>TRBV2|-
CASTPVFGENTGELFF
>TRBV6-1|-
CASRRRDIPSYEQYF
>TRBV7-9|once
CASSFGSGVEAFF
>TRBV7-9|-
CASSKTDRPYEQYF
>TRBV1|-
CTSGLTSGPYEQYF
>TRBV15|once
CATSRDGTVGHEQYF
>TRBV10-3|-
CAISEGSGKRTYNEQFF
>TRBV15|-
CATSSDPLAALPTDTQYF